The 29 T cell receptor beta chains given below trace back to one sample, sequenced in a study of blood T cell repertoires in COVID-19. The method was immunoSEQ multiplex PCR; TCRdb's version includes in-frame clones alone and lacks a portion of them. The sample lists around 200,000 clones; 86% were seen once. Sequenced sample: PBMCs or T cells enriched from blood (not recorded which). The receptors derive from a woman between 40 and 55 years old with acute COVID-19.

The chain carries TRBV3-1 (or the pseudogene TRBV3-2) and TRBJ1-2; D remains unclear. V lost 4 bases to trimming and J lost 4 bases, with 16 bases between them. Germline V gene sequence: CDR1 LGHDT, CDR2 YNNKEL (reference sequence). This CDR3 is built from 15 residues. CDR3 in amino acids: CASSRTRESGYGYTF. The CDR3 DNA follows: TGTGCCAGCAGCCGAACTAGGGAGTCGGGCTATGGCTACACCTTC.

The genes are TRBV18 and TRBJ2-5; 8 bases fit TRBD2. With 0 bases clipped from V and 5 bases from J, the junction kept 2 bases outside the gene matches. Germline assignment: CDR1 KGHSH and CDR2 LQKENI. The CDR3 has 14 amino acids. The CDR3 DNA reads TGTGCCAGCTCACCACCGTCGGGGGGGGAGACCCAGTACTTC. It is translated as CASSPPSGGETQYF.

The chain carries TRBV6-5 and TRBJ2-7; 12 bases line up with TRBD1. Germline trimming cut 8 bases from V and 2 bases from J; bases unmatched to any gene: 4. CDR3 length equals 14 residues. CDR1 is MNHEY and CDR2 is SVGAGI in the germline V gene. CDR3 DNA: TGTGCCAGCCCCCGGGACAGGGGGCCCTACGAGCAGTACTTC. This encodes CASPRDRGPYEQYF.

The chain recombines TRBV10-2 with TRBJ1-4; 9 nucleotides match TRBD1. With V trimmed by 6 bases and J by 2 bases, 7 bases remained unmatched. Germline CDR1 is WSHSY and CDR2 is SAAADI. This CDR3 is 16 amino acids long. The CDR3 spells CASSPSGQGTNEKLFF. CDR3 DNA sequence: TGCGCCAGCAGCCCCTCAGGACAGGGGACTAATGAAAAACTGTTTTTT.

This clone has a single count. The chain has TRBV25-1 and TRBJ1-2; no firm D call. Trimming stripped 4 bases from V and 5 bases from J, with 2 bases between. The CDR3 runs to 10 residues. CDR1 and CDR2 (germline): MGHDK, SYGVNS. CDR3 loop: CASSAYGYTF. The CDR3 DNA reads TGTGCCAGCAGTGCTTATGGCTACACCTTC.

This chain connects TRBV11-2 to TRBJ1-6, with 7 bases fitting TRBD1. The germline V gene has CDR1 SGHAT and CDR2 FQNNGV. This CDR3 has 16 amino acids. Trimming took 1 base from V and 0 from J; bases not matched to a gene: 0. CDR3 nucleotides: TGTGCCAGCAGCTTAGGGGACAGCTCCTATAATTCACCCCTCCACTTT. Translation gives CASSLGDSSYNSPLHF.

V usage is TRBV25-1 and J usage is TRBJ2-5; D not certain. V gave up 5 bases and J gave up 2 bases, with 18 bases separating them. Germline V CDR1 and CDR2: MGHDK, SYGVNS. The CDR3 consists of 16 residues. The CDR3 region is CASSSDLAGMQETQYF. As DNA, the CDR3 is TGTGCCAGCAGTTCAGACCTGGCAGGTATGCAAGAGACCCAGTACTTC.

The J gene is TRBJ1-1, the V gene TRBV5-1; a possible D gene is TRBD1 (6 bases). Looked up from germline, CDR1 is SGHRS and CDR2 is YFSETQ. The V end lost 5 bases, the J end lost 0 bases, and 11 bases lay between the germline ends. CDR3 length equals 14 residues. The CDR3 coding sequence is TGCGCCAGCAGACTAGGACAGTTGAACACTGAAGCTTTCTTT. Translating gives CASRLGQLNTEAFF.

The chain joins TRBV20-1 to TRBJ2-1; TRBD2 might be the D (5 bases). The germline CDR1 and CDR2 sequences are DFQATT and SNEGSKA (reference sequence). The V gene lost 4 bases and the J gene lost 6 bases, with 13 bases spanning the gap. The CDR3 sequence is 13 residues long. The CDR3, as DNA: TGCAGTGCTACTGAGAAAACTAGCAATGAGCAGTTCTTC. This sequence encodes CSATEKTSNEQFF.

The CDR3 DNA reads TGCAGCGTAAAGGGGGGACAGGGTGGCCATGGCTACACCTTC. The encoded protein is CSVKGGQGGHGYTF. This chain joins TRBV29-1 and TRBJ1-2; 9 bases map to TRBD1. CDR3 length: 14 amino acids. In germline, CDR1 is SQVTM, CDR2 ANQGSEA. The ends lost 6 bases at V and 6 bases at J; junction bases unmatched: 11.

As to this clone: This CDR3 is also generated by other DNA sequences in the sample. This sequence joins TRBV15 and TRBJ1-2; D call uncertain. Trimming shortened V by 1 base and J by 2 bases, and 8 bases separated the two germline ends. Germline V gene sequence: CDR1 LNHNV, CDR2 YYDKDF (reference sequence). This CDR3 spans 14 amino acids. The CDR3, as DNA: TGTGCCACCAGCAGAGGGGGAGGCAACTATGGCTACACCTTC. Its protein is CATSRGGGNYGYTF.

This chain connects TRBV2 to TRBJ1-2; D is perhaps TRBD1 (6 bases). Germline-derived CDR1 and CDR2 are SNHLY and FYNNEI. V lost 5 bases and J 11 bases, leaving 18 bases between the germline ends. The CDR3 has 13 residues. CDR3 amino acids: CASSWTALATYTF. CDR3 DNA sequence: TGTGCCAGCAGTTGGACAGCCCTCGCCACATACACCTTC.

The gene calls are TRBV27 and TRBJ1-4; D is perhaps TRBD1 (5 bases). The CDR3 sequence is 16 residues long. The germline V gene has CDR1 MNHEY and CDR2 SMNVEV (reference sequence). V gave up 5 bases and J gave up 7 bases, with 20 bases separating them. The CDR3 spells CASSRTWTTLGEKLFF. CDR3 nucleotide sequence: TGTGCCAGCAGTCGAACCTGGACAACGCTGGGTGAAAAACTGTTTTTT.

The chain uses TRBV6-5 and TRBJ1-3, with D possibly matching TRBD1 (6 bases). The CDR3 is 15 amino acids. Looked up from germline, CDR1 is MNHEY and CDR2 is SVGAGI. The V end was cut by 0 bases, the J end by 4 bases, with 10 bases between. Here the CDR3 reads CASSYSTGIGNTIYF. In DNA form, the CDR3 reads TGTGCCAGCAGTTACTCTACAGGGATCGGAAACACCATATATTTT.

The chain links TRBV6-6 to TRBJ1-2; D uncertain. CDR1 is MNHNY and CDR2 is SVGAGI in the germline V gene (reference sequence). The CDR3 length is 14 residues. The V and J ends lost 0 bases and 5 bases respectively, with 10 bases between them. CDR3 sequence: CASSYSGSGYGYTF. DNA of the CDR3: TGTGCCAGCAGTTACTCAGGGTCGGGGTATGGCTACACCTTC.

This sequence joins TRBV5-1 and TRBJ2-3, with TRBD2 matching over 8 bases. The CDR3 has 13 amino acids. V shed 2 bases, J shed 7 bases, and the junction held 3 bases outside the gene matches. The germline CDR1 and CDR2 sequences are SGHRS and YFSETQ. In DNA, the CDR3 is TGCGCCAGCAGCTTCGGGGGGGCAAATACGCAGTATTTT. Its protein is CASSFGGANTQYF.

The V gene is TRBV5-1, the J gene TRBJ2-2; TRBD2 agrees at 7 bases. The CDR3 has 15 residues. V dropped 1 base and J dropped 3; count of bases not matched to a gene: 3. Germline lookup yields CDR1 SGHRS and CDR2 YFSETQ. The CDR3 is CASSLTGGYTGELFF. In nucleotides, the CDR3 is TGCGCCAGCAGCTTGACCGGGGGGTACACCGGGGAGCTGTTTTTT.

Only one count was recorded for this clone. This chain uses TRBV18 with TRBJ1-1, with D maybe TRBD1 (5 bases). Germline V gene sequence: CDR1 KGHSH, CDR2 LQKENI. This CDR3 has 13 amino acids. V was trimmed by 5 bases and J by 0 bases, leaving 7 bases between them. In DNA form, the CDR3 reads TGTGCCAGCTCATCGACAGTGAACACTGAAGCTTTCTTT. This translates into CASSSTVNTEAFF.

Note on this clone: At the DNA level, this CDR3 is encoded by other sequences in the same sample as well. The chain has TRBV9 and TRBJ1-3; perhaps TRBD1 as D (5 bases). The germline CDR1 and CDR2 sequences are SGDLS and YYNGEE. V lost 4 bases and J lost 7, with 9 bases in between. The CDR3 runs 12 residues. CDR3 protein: CASSPGGNTIYF. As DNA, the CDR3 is TGTGCCAGCAGCCCTGGGGGGAACACCATATATTTT. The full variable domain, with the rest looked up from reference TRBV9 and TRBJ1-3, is DSGVTQTPKHLITATGQRVTLRCSPRSGDLSVYWYQQSLDQGLQFLIQYYNGEERAKGNILERFSAQQFPDLHSELNLSSLELGDSALYFCASSPGGNTIYFGEGSWLTVV.

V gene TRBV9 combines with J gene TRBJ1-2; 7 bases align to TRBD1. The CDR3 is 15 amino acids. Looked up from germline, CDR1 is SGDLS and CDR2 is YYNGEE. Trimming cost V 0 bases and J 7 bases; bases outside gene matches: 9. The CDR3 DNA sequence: TGTGCCAGCAGCGTAGTAGAACAGGGGAATGTTGGCTACACCTTC. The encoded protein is CASSVVEQGNVGYTF. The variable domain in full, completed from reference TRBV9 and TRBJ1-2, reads DSGVTQTPKHLITATGQRVTLRCSPRSGDLSVYWYQQSLDQGLQFLIQYYNGEERAKGNILERFSAQQFPDLHSELNLSSLELGDSALYFCASSVVEQGNVGYTFGSGTRLTVV.

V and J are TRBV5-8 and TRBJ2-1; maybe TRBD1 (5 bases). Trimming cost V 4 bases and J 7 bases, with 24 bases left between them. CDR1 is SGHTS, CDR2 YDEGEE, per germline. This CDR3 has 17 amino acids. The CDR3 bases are TGTGCCAGCAGCCCCAGGGTACGGGCAGCCTCAAAAAATGAGCAGTTCTTC. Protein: CASSPRVRAASKNEQFF.

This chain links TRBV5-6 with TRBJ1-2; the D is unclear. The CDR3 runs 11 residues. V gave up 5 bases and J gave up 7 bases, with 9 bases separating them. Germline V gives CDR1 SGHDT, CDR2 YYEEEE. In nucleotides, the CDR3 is TGTGCCAGCAGTTTAGTTGGTGGCTACACCTTC. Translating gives CASSLVGGYTF.

The chain's CDR3 is CASSVEPGELFF. CDR3 DNA sequence: TGTGCCAGCAGTGTGGAGCCCGGGGAGCTGTTTTTT. The rearrangement joins TRBV2 to TRBJ2-2; D gene uncertain. CDR1 and CDR2 (germline): SNHLY, FYNNEI. V lost 4 bases and J 6 bases, leaving 6 bases between the germline ends. CDR3 length equals 12 residues.

This CDR3 reads CASSPTYQPQHF. In DNA, the CDR3 is TGTGCCAGCAGTCCCACTTATCAGCCCCAGCATTTT. This sequence joins TRBV28 and TRBJ1-5; D remains ambiguous. The length of the CDR3 is 12 residues. Germline V gives CDR1 MDHEN, CDR2 SYDVKM. Trimming left V 5 bases short and J 5 bases short, with 7 bases between.

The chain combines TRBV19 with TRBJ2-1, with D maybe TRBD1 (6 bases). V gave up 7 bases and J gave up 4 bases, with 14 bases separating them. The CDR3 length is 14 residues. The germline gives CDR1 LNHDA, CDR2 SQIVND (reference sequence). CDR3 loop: CASNPGQTYNEQFF. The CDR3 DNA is TGTGCCAGTAATCCGGGACAAACGTACAATGAGCAGTTCTTC.

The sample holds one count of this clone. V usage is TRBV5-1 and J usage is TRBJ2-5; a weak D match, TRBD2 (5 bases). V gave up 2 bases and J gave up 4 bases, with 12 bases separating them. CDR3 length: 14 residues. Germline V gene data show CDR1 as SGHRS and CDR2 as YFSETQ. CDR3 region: CASSFSQSGETQYF. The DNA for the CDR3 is TGCGCCAGCAGCTTTAGCCAGAGCGGAGAGACCCAGTACTTC.

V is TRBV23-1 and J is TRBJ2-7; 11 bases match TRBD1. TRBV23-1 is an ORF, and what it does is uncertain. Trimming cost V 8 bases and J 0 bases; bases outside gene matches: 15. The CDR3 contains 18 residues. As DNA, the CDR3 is TGCGCCAGCCCATCCATGCGGACAGGGGGCCTAATCTCCTACGAGCAGTACTTC. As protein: CASPSMRTGGLISYEQYF.

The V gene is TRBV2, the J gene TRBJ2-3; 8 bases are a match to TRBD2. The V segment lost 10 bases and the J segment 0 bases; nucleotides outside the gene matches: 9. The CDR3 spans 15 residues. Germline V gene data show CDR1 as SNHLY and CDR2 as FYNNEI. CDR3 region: CATRVERGSTDTQYF. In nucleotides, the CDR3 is TGTGCCACCCGGGTCGAGCGGGGGAGCACAGATACGCAGTATTTT.

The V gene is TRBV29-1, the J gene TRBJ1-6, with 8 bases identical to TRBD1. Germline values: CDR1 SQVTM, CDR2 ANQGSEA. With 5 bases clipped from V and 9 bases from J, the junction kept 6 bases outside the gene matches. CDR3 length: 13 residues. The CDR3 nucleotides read TGCAGCGTTCAGGACAGGGAAGGTTCACCCCTCCACTTT. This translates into CSVQDREGSPLHF.